The 26 T cell receptor beta chains in this list originate from one sample, sequenced in a study of monozygotic twins with inflammatory bowel disease. TCRdb re-called the 5' RACE reads, yielding one record per CDR3 amino acid sequence without DNA. The repertoire table contains approximately 160,000 distinct CDR3 sequences. The sequenced material came from blood. The source of these receptors is a human donor with ulcerative colitis or Crohn's disease, or a healthy co-twin of an affected twin (not recorded which).

This chain joins TRBV5-1 and TRBJ2-1; checking the TCRdb D call of TRBD1 is not possible without DNA. The length of the CDR3 is 12 residues. Germline V gives CDR1 SGHRS, CDR2 YFSETQ. The CDR3 reads CASRGGQNEQFF.

The V and J genes are TRBV19 and TRBJ2-1; without DNA, the TCRdb call of TRBD1 cannot be checked. The germline V gene has CDR1 LNHDA and CDR2 SQIVND (reference sequence). This CDR3 has 15 residues. CDR3 amino acids: CASSIGTGKYNEQFF. The full variable domain, rest sourced from reference TRBV19 and TRBJ2-1, is DGGITQSPKYLFRKEGQNVTLSCEQNLNHDAMYWYRQDPGQGLRLIYYSQIVNDFQKGDIAEGYSVSREKKESFPLTVTSAQKNPTAFYLCASSIGTGKYNEQFFGPGTRLTVL.

The rearrangement joins TRBV20-1 to TRBJ1-4; the D call from TCRdb, TRBD1, cannot be confirmed without DNA. The CDR3 has 14 amino acids. Per germline, CDR1 DFQATT and CDR2 SNEGSKA (reference sequence). The CDR3: CSASGHSTNEKLFF.

J is TRBJ2-1 and V is TRBV24-1; TCRdb returns TRBD2, unconfirmable since there is no DNA. The length of the CDR3 is 16 residues. Germline CDR1 and CDR2: KGHDR and SFDVKD. CDR3 loop: CATSDHSGDNYNEQFF.

The V gene is TRBV18, the J gene TRBJ1-2; there is no DNA to check the TCRdb D call of TRBD1. Germline V gives CDR1 KGHSH, CDR2 LQKENI. CDR3 length: 15 residues. The CDR3 is CASSRPTGGLEGYTF.

The chain has TRBV4-2 and TRBJ1-2; TCRdb picks TRBD1, but there is no DNA to check that call. This CDR3 comprises 16 residues. Germline values: CDR1 LGHNA, CDR2 YNFKEQ. CDR3 region: CASSQTGTGSNYGYTF.

CDR3 residues: CASSLDRGNYNEQFF. This chain links TRBV5-1 with TRBJ2-1; the TCRdb D gene call, TRBD1, has no DNA to confirm it. The CDR3 has 15 residues. From germline, CDR1 is SGHRS and CDR2 YFSETQ. Supplemented by reference TRBV5-1 and TRBJ2-1, the full variable domain reads KAGVTQTPRYLIKTRGQQVTLSCSPISGHRSVSWYQQTPGQGLQFLFEYFSETQRNKGNFPGRFSGRQFSNSRSEMNVSTLELGDSALYLCASSLDRGNYNEQFFGPGTRLTVL.

V usage is TRBV5-1 and J usage is TRBJ2-6; the D gene TCRdb calls, TRBD2, cannot be checked with no DNA. Germline CDR1 is SGHRS and CDR2 is YFSETQ. There are 18 residues in the CDR3. The CDR3 loop is CASSLAASAGTGANVLTF.

The chain joins TRBV3-1 to TRBJ2-5; TCRdb's assignment of TRBD2 cannot be checked, as there is no DNA. The CDR3 has 16 amino acids. Germline CDR1 and CDR2: LGHDT and YNNKEL (reference sequence). The CDR3 protein is CASSPRLGLAEETQYF.

The J gene is TRBJ1-5, the V gene TRBV5-1; TCRdb calls TRBD1, which cannot be checked without DNA. Germline CDR1 is SGHRS and CDR2 is YFSETQ. This CDR3 spans 15 amino acids. This CDR3 reads CASSLAAGGNQPQHF.

This chain uses TRBV29-1 with TRBJ2-4; no DNA is available, so the TRBD1 call from TCRdb remains unchecked. The CDR3 runs 13 residues. The germline CDR1 and CDR2 sequences are SQVTM and ANQGSEA. CDR3 sequence reads: CSVEVSGGDIQYF.

The V and J genes are TRBV5-1 and TRBJ1-1. CDR3 length: 13 amino acids. CDR1 and CDR2 (germline): SGHRS, YFSETQ. CDR3 region: CASSLNGPTEAFF. The full variable domain, its missing parts supplied by reference TRBV5-1 and TRBJ1-1, is KAGVTQTPRYLIKTRGQQVTLSCSPISGHRSVSWYQQTPGQGLQFLFEYFSETQRNKGNFPGRFSGRQFSNSRSEMNVSTLELGDSALYLCASSLNGPTEAFFGQGTRLTVV.

The rearrangement links TRBV7-9 to TRBJ2-7; absent DNA, TCRdb's TRBD1 call cannot be checked. Germline V gene data show CDR1 as SEHNR and CDR2 as FQNEAQ (reference sequence). This CDR3 has 14 amino acids. The CDR3 spells CASSWSDKTYEQYF.

The chain joins TRBV5-1 to TRBJ2-1. Germline V gives CDR1 SGHRS, CDR2 YFSETQ. This CDR3 has 16 amino acids. The CDR3 sequence is CASSLVTGRSYNEQFF.

The chain couples TRBV6-1 to TRBJ1-2; the D call of TRBD1 rests on TCRdb alone, since no DNA is present to check it. This CDR3 contains 16 residues. Germline values: CDR1 MNHNS, CDR2 SASEGT. Here the CDR3 reads CASSISSADRGYGYTF.

The chain links TRBV7-9 to TRBJ1-4; the D gene TCRdb calls, TRBD1, cannot be checked with no DNA. The CDR3 runs to 15 residues. Germline assignment: CDR1 SEHNR and CDR2 FQNEAQ (reference sequence). The CDR3: CASSRQGATNEKLFF.

The V call is TRBV4-3, the J call TRBJ2-7. In germline, CDR1 is LGHNA, CDR2 YSLEER. CDR3 length equals 17 residues. The CDR3 spells CASSQDRSPDPAYEQYF.

CDR3 sequence: CASRGGSYNEQFF. The gene calls are TRBV12-3 or TRBV12-4 and TRBJ2-1. The CDR3 sequence is 13 residues long.

This sequence joins TRBV6-5 and TRBJ2-2; the TCRdb D gene call, TRBD1, has no DNA to confirm it. The CDR3 spans 13 residues. Germline loops: CDR1 MNHEY, CDR2 SVGAGI. CDR3 loop: CATLTGVAGELFF.

V is TRBV5-1 and J is TRBJ2-5; TCRdb's D call, TRBD2, is unchecked because there is no DNA. Looked up from germline, CDR1 is SGHRS and CDR2 is YFSETQ. The CDR3 runs 18 residues. The CDR3 spells CASSLARGLAGAPETQYF.

The J gene is TRBJ2-1, the V gene TRBV7-9; TCRdb reports TRBD1, a call that lacks DNA to check it against. This CDR3 comprises 13 residues. Looked up from germline, CDR1 is SEHNR and CDR2 is FQNEAQ (reference sequence). The CDR3 loop is CASTPQANNEQFF.

The chain links TRBV20-1 to TRBJ2-5; TCRdb returns TRBD1, unconfirmable since there is no DNA. Germline CDR1 and CDR2: DFQATT and SNEGSKA (reference sequence). This CDR3 spans 12 amino acids. Here the CDR3 reads CSAKMGLETQYF.

Here the CDR3 reads CASSQIRGNTGELFF. The rearrangement links TRBV11-3 to TRBJ2-2. The germline V gene encodes CDR1 SGHNT and CDR2 YENEEA. This CDR3 spans 15 amino acids.

This chain connects TRBV10-3 to TRBJ2-7. The CDR3 length is 15 residues. Germline assignment: CDR1 ENHRY and CDR2 SYGVKD. The CDR3: CAISEPRRAPYEQYF.

This chain joins TRBV7-6 and TRBJ1-5; TCRdb lists TRBD1, though no DNA is available to test this call. The CDR3 length is 15 residues. CDR1 and CDR2 (germline): SGHVS, FNYEAQ. The CDR3 loop reads CASSLGQGALQPQHF.

The rearrangement joins TRBV15 to TRBJ1-2; TCRdb outputs TRBD1, but without DNA this stays unchecked. CDR3 length: 14 amino acids. CDR1 is LNHNV and CDR2 is YYDKDF in the germline V gene (reference sequence). CDR3 region: CATSRDLGGRGYTF.